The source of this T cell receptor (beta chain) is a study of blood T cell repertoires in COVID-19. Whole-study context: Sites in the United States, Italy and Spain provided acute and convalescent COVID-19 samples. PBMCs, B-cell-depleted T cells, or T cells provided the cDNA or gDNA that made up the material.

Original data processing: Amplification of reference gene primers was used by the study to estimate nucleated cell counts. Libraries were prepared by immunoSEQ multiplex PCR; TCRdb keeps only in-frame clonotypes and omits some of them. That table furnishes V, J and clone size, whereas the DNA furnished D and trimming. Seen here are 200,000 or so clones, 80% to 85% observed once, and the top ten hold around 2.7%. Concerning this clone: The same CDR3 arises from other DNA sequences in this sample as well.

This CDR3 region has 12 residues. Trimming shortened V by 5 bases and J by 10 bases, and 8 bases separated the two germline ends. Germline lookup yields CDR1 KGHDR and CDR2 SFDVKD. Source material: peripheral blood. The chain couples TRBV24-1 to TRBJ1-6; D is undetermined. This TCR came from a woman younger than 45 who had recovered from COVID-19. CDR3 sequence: CATSAGSSPLHF. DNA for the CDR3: TGTGCCACCAGTGCGGGGAGCTCACCCCTCCACTTT.